The subject of this entry is one TCR beta chain. This record comes from a study of blood T cell repertoires in COVID-19. About the research overall: The United States, Italy and Spain provided the acute and convalescent COVID-19 samples. From T cells, B-cell-depleted T cells, or PBMCs came the material, which was cDNA or gDNA.

In the original workflow: Reference gene primer amplification gave estimated nucleated cell counts. Sequencing was performed with immunoSEQ multiplex PCR; in TCRdb, only in-frame clones are kept and a portion is missing. V, J and clone size are taken as reported in that table, and D and trimming were inferred from the DNA itself. In the table there are more than 200,000 clones, about four fifths of which are singletons. V shed 0 bases, J shed 8 bases, and the junction held 15 bases outside the gene matches. In germline, CDR1 is MNHEY, CDR2 SVGEGT. The CDR3 is made up of 17 amino acids. The receptor was isolated from a man older than 75 with acute or convalescent COVID-19. The specimen was peripheral blood. The chain is built from TRBV6-2 or TRBV6-3 and TRBJ1-2, with 7 nucleotides matching TRBD1. This CDR3 reads CASSYSNGRTGQIGYTF. CDR3 nucleotides: TGTGCCAGCAGTTACTCGAATGGCAGGACGGGACAGATCGGCTACACCTTC.